This T cell receptor (beta chain) was recovered during a study of CD8 T cells in ankylosing spondylitis (dated by TCRdb to about 2017). Regarding the complete study: The study profiled T cell receptor beta repertoires in healthy donors and ankylosing spondylitis patients to find disease-linked TCR variants. The full study cohort comprised around 25 ankylosing spondylitis patients and about 110 healthy donors. Peripheral blood was sampled, and synovial fluid was additionally collected from ankylosing spondylitis patients.

This clonotype was recorded many times. It has no known antigen specificity. No base qualities exist here, and no much larger clone lies one base off it. V has 2 bases trimmed and J has 6 bases trimmed; junction bases matching no gene number 6. The CDR3 goes from the cysteine to the phenylalanine over 14 residues. Only the CDR3 part of the read is kept: 42 bases, read in frame from the first base. CDR1 and CDR2, per the germline V gene, are SGDLS and YYNGEE. Sequenced using an Illumina HiSeq 2500. Quantitative 5'-RACE with molecular barcodes was the method used to prepare the TCR beta libraries. The authors' analysis ran thus. Disease-linked TCR variants were identified with a new computational method built on a probabilistic model of VDJ rearrangement. The public reads were reanalyzed by TCRdb: fastp trimming at Q25, MiXCR alignment, in-frame beta chains only. Each entry merges the rows of one CDR3 protein and shows their most common DNA and genes. In this record, the V and J calls reflect TCRdb's handling and not the investigators' own analysis. The sample table contains 10,000 to 15,000 distinct CDR3 sequences; only one count was recorded for approximately 2.8% of them. The ten largest make up 8.5% to 9.5% of the sample.

Points the paper makes about the study in general: Some TCR beta motif variants had previously been reported in synovial fluid and blood of reactive arthritis patients, which suggested common disease-initiation mechanisms. Significant enrichment of the disease-linked clones was reported in matched synovial fluid samples from ankylosing spondylitis patients. In peripheral blood, the disease-linked clones were found at relatively low frequencies and had a CD8+ phenotype. A TCR beta motif of 7 or 8 highly homologous amino acid variants appeared characteristic of blood from ankylosing spondylitis patients.

The sequenced material came from blood, either unsorted or a sorted T cell fraction (not recorded which). This sequence was found in a male donor with ankylosing spondylitis or in good health (not recorded which). The rearrangement combines TRBV9 with TRBJ2-7, with 9 bases aligning to TRBD1. The CDR3 protein is CASSVGQGKGEQYF. The nucleotide sequence reads as follows: TGTGCCAGCAGCGTCGGACAGGGGAAAGGCGAGCAGTACTTC.